These T cell receptor beta chains were read from a single sample in a study of CD8 T cells in Susac syndrome. TCRdb re-derived calls from the immunoSEQ multiplex PCR reads in MiXCR, one entry per CDR3 protein. The table has some 63,000 distinct CDR3 sequences, about 94% seen once. Sequenced material: CD8+ T cells from PBMCs. These receptors were taken from a human donor with multiple sclerosis. Both conserved end residues are part of each CDR3. A D gene is named only where the DNA matches it firmly. Clone size is given for some rows only: seen once, a few or many times, or a class if the clone is expanded.

cdr3_aa: CASSSAGTGVVEQYF
cdr3_nt: TGTGCCAGCAGCTCCGCTGGGACAGGGGTTGTCGAGCAGTACTTC
clone_size: -
j_call: TRBJ2-7
d_call: TRBD1
v_call: TRBV7-9

cdr3_aa: CASSSVDRAPSTDTQYF
cdr3_nt: TGTGCCAGCAGCTCGGTCGACAGGGCACCTAGCACAGATACGCAGTATTTT
clone_size: -
j_call: TRBJ2-3
d_call: TRBD1
v_call: TRBV6-2/TRBV6-3

cdr3_aa: CASSRTLADTQYF
cdr3_nt: TGTGCCAGCAGCCGGACACTGGCAGATACGCAGTATTTT
clone_size: once
j_call: TRBJ2-3
d_call: -
v_call: TRBV7-7

cdr3_aa: CASSPNYRVGTYEQYF
cdr3_nt: TGCGCCAGCAGTCCAAATTACAGGGTGGGAACCTACGAGCAGTACTTC
clone_size: -
j_call: TRBJ2-7
d_call: -
v_call: TRBV23-1

cdr3_aa: CASSPRTGSTDTQYF
cdr3_nt: TGCGCCAGCAGCCCTCGGACAGGGAGTACAGATACGCAGTATTTT
clone_size: -
j_call: TRBJ2-3
d_call: TRBD1
v_call: TRBV4-1

cdr3_aa: CASSSQSSKRGITYEQYF
cdr3_nt: TGTGCCAGCAGTTCCCAATCCTCGAAGCGGGGGATAACCTACGAGCAGTACTTC
clone_size: -
j_call: TRBJ2-7
d_call: TRBD2
v_call: TRBV28

cdr3_aa: CASSQDRTTIYEQYF
cdr3_nt: TGCGCCAGCAGCCAAGACAGGACGACGATCTACGAGCAGTACTTC
clone_size: -
j_call: TRBJ2-7
d_call: -
v_call: TRBV4-3

cdr3_aa: CASSIGQLNEQFF
cdr3_nt: TGTGCCAGTAGTATCGGACAGCTGAATGAGCAGTTCTTC
clone_size: -
j_call: TRBJ2-1
d_call: -
v_call: TRBV19

cdr3_aa: CASSSRDRGRDDGYTF
cdr3_nt: TGTGCCAGCAGCTCCCGGGACAGGGGGCGCGATGATGGCTACACCTTC
clone_size: -
j_call: TRBJ1-2
d_call: TRBD1
v_call: TRBV7-2

cdr3_aa: CSVEGGGMGVYEQYF
cdr3_nt: TGCAGCGTTGAAGGTGGTGGGATGGGGGTATACGAGCAGTACTTC
clone_size: -
j_call: TRBJ2-7
d_call: -
v_call: TRBV29-1

cdr3_aa: CACTTGSGEKLFF
cdr3_nt: TGTGCCTGTACAACAGGGTCTGGTGAAAAACTGTTTTTT
clone_size: once
j_call: TRBJ1-4
d_call: -
v_call: TRBV30

cdr3_aa: CASSDTTGNEQYF
cdr3_nt: TGTGCCAGCAGCGATACGACCGGGAACGAGCAGTACTTC
clone_size: -
j_call: TRBJ2-7
d_call: -
v_call: TRBV9

cdr3_aa: CASSQPGQAYYGYTF
cdr3_nt: TGTGCCAGCAGCCAGCCGGGACAGGCCTACTATGGCTACACCTTC
clone_size: -
j_call: TRBJ1-2
d_call: TRBD1
v_call: TRBV14

cdr3_aa: CASSLPQQGGLTDTQYF
cdr3_nt: TGTGCCAGCAGCTTACCTCAGCAGGGGGGCCTCACAGATACGCAGTATTTT
clone_size: -
j_call: TRBJ2-3
d_call: -
v_call: TRBV7-9

cdr3_aa: CASRTGGSPYEQYF
cdr3_nt: TGTGCCAGCCGAACAGGGGGCTCACCCTACGAGCAGTACTTC
clone_size: -
j_call: TRBJ2-7
d_call: TRBD1
v_call: TRBV2

cdr3_aa: CASSQVSAQYEQYF
cdr3_nt: TGCGCCAGCAGCCAAGTTTCCGCTCAGTACGAGCAGTACTTC
clone_size: -
j_call: TRBJ2-7
d_call: -
v_call: TRBV4-1

cdr3_aa: CASSQDYSGGSYEQYF
cdr3_nt: TGCGCCAGCAGCCAAGATTACAGCGGGGGTTCCTACGAGCAGTACTTC
clone_size: -
j_call: TRBJ2-7
d_call: TRBD2
v_call: TRBV4-3

cdr3_aa: CAARLGEKLFF
cdr3_nt: TGTGCGGCCAGACTGGGGGAAAAACTGTTTTTT
clone_size: -
j_call: TRBJ1-4
d_call: -
v_call: TRBV7-9

cdr3_aa: CSVEIRGSTDTQYF
cdr3_nt: TGCAGCGTTGAAATCAGGGGAAGCACAGATACGCAGTATTTT
clone_size: few
j_call: TRBJ2-3
d_call: -
v_call: TRBV29-1

cdr3_aa: CSAARTGNYNEQFF
cdr3_nt: TGCAGTGCGGCCCGGACAGGGAATTACAATGAGCAGTTCTTC
clone_size: -
j_call: TRBJ2-1
d_call: TRBD1
v_call: TRBV20-1

cdr3_aa: CASSARQTGGRETQYF
cdr3_nt: TGTGCCAGCAGCGCTCGACAGACTGGGGGGCGAGAGACCCAGTACTTC
clone_size: -
j_call: TRBJ2-5
d_call: -
v_call: TRBV5-6

cdr3_aa: CSAPTGLWTNEKLFF
cdr3_nt: TGCAGTGCTCCCACAGGGCTGTGGACTAATGAAAAACTGTTTTTT
clone_size: -
j_call: TRBJ1-4
d_call: -
v_call: TRBV20-1

cdr3_aa: CASNAAGGPGQQYF
cdr3_nt: TGTGCCAGCAACGCGGCGGGGGGGCCGGGACAGCAGTACTTC
clone_size: -
j_call: TRBJ2-7
d_call: TRBD2
v_call: TRBV7-2

cdr3_aa: CASSFRDRMGKLFF
cdr3_nt: TGTGCCAGCAGTTTCAGAGACAGGATGGGAAAACTGTTTTTT
clone_size: -
j_call: TRBJ1-4
d_call: -
v_call: TRBV27

cdr3_aa: CASSDRSYEQYF
cdr3_nt: TGTGCCAGCAGCGACAGGTCCTACGAGCAGTACTTC
clone_size: few
j_call: TRBJ2-7
d_call: -
v_call: TRBV2

cdr3_aa: CATGGTDTQYF
cdr3_nt: TGTGCCACCGGGGGCACAGATACGCAGTATTTT
clone_size: -
j_call: TRBJ2-3
d_call: -
v_call: TRBV12-3/TRBV12-4

cdr3_aa: CSVASGMGQGTYEQYF
cdr3_nt: TGCAGCGTTGCTTCAGGAATGGGACAGGGGACCTACGAGCAGTACTTC
clone_size: -
j_call: TRBJ2-7
d_call: TRBD1
v_call: TRBV29-1

cdr3_aa: CSAKGLAGLYNEQFF
cdr3_nt: TGCAGTGCAAAAGGACTAGCGGGACTATACAATGAGCAGTTCTTC
clone_size: -
j_call: TRBJ2-1
d_call: TRBD2
v_call: TRBV20-1

cdr3_aa: CASRDRSGSPYEQYF
cdr3_nt: TGTGCCAGCAGGGATCGGAGCGGGAGTCCCTACGAGCAGTACTTC
clone_size: -
j_call: TRBJ2-7
d_call: TRBD2
v_call: TRBV27

cdr3_aa: CASSQRWRGEANNEQFF
cdr3_nt: TGCGCCAGCAGCCAACGCTGGAGAGGGGAGGCCAACAATGAGCAGTTCTTC
clone_size: -
j_call: TRBJ2-1
d_call: -
v_call: TRBV4-3

cdr3_aa: CASIGTQGRHETQYF
cdr3_nt: TGTGCCAGCATAGGGACTCAGGGGAGGCACGAGACCCAGTACTTC
clone_size: -
j_call: TRBJ2-5
d_call: -
v_call: TRBV6-2/TRBV6-3

cdr3_aa: CASSLGGQWFF
cdr3_nt: TGTGCCAGCAGCTTGGGCGGGCAGTGGTTCTTC
clone_size: -
j_call: TRBJ2-1
d_call: -
v_call: TRBV5-6

cdr3_aa: CASSFGRGYEQYF
cdr3_nt: TGTGCCAGCAGTTTCGGCAGGGGTTACGAGCAGTACTTC
clone_size: -
j_call: TRBJ2-7
d_call: -
v_call: TRBV27

cdr3_aa: CASSFVGTDTQYF
cdr3_nt: TGTGCCAGCAGCTTTGTGGGCACAGATACGCAGTATTTT
clone_size: -
j_call: TRBJ2-3
d_call: -
v_call: TRBV5-6

cdr3_aa: CASSPRDRPYQPQHF
cdr3_nt: TGTGCCAGCAGCCCCCGGGACAGACCTTATCAGCCCCAGCATTTT
clone_size: -
j_call: TRBJ1-5
d_call: TRBD1
v_call: TRBV12-3/TRBV12-4

cdr3_aa: CATSSLGGEVYGYTF
cdr3_nt: TGTGCCACCAGCTCCTTAGGGGGCGAGGTCTATGGCTACACCTTC
clone_size: -
j_call: TRBJ1-2
d_call: TRBD1
v_call: TRBV15

cdr3_aa: CATSEGVLGELFF
cdr3_nt: TGTGCCACCAGTGAAGGGGTCCTCGGGGAGCTGTTTTTT
clone_size: -
j_call: TRBJ2-2
d_call: -
v_call: TRBV24-1

cdr3_aa: CASSLDWSSYNEQFF
cdr3_nt: TGCGCCAGCAGCTTGGACTGGAGCTCCTACAATGAGCAGTTCTTC
clone_size: -
j_call: TRBJ2-1
d_call: -
v_call: TRBV5-1

cdr3_aa: CATSDFRGGRETQYF
cdr3_nt: TGTGCCACCAGTGATTTTCGGGGGGGCCGAGAGACCCAGTACTTC
clone_size: -
j_call: TRBJ2-5
d_call: TRBD2
v_call: TRBV24-1

cdr3_aa: CSAKTGMSVEQYF
cdr3_nt: TGCAGTGCTAAGACAGGGATGTCGGTCGAGCAGTACTTC
clone_size: -
j_call: TRBJ2-7
d_call: TRBD1
v_call: TRBV20-1

cdr3_aa: CASSPYGEDPYEQYF
cdr3_nt: TGTGCCAGCAGCCCCTACGGGGAGGACCCCTACGAGCAGTACTTC
clone_size: -
j_call: TRBJ2-7
d_call: -
v_call: TRBV9

cdr3_aa: CSAAVELEAFF
cdr3_nt: TGCAGTGCCGCCGTTGAGCTGGAAGCTTTCTTT
clone_size: -
j_call: TRBJ1-1
d_call: -
v_call: TRBV20-1

cdr3_aa: CASSYGQGNIQYF
cdr3_nt: TGTGCCAGCAGTTACGGACAGGGAAACATTCAGTACTTC
clone_size: -
j_call: TRBJ2-4
d_call: TRBD1
v_call: TRBV27

cdr3_aa: CASSLISQGVNEQYF
cdr3_nt: TGTGCCAGCAGTTTGATCTCACAGGGGGTTAACGAGCAGTACTTC
clone_size: once
j_call: TRBJ2-7
d_call: TRBD1
v_call: TRBV12-3/TRBV12-4

cdr3_aa: CASSTTGTGNTGELFF
cdr3_nt: TGTGCCAGCAGCACCACGGGGACAGGGAACACCGGGGAGCTGTTTTTT
clone_size: -
j_call: TRBJ2-2
d_call: TRBD1
v_call: TRBV9

cdr3_aa: CSAGVEGTSSYNEQFF
cdr3_nt: TGCAGCGCTGGGGTGGAGGGAACGAGCTCCTACAATGAGCAGTTCTTC
clone_size: -
j_call: TRBJ2-1
d_call: -
v_call: TRBV29-1

cdr3_aa: CSAELGGGPHNEQFF
cdr3_nt: TGCAGTGCTGAATTGGGGGGAGGGCCCCACAATGAGCAGTTCTTC
clone_size: -
j_call: TRBJ2-1
d_call: TRBD2
v_call: TRBV20-1

cdr3_aa: CASSLKSYGGVGAGELFF
cdr3_nt: TGTGCCAGCAGTTTAAAGAGTTATGGGGGCGTGGGGGCCGGGGAGCTGTTTTTT
clone_size: -
j_call: TRBJ2-2
d_call: -
v_call: TRBV27

cdr3_aa: CASSRGETQYF
cdr3_nt: TGTGCCAGCAGTCGGGGGGAGACCCAGTACTTC
clone_size: -
j_call: TRBJ2-5
d_call: -
v_call: TRBV27

cdr3_aa: CASSQDSRGDYTF
cdr3_nt: TGCGCCAGCAGCCAAGATTCGAGGGGGGACTACACCTTC
clone_size: -
j_call: TRBJ1-2
d_call: -
v_call: TRBV4-3

cdr3_aa: CSPDGLRSGELFF
cdr3_nt: TGCAGTCCCGACGGTCTCCGGTCCGGGGAGCTGTTTTTT
clone_size: few
j_call: TRBJ2-2
d_call: -
v_call: TRBV29-1

cdr3_aa: CASSVDRFYEQYF
cdr3_nt: TGTGCCAGTAGTGTCGACAGGTTCTACGAGCAGTACTTC
clone_size: -
j_call: TRBJ2-7
d_call: -
v_call: TRBV19

cdr3_aa: CASSLSSGTHYEQYF
cdr3_nt: TGTGCCAGCAGTTTATCCTCCGGGACCCACTACGAGCAGTACTTC
clone_size: -
j_call: TRBJ2-7
d_call: -
v_call: TRBV27

cdr3_aa: CASSLMSSYEQYF
cdr3_nt: TGTGCCAGCAGTCTTATGTCCTCCTACGAGCAGTACTTC
clone_size: -
j_call: TRBJ2-7
d_call: -
v_call: TRBV27

cdr3_aa: CASSPPRANVLTF
cdr3_nt: TGTGCCAGCAGTCCCCCCAGGGCCAACGTCCTGACTTTC
clone_size: -
j_call: TRBJ2-6
d_call: -
v_call: TRBV12-3/TRBV12-4

cdr3_aa: CASSPTSGRHNEQFF
cdr3_nt: TGTGCCAGCAGCCCTACTAGCGGGAGACACAATGAGCAGTTCTTC
clone_size: -
j_call: TRBJ2-1
d_call: TRBD2
v_call: TRBV9

cdr3_aa: CASRQQDYEQYF
cdr3_nt: TGTGCCAGCAGACAACAGGATTACGAGCAGTACTTC
clone_size: -
j_call: TRBJ2-7
d_call: -
v_call: TRBV27

cdr3_aa: CASSFPGGSGHNEQFF
cdr3_nt: TGTGCCAGCAGTTTCCCTGGGGGGAGCGGTCACAATGAGCAGTTCTTC
clone_size: -
j_call: TRBJ2-1
d_call: -
v_call: TRBV28

cdr3_aa: CATDIRGDRGPYEQYF
cdr3_nt: TGCGCCACCGATATTAGAGGGGACAGGGGGCCCTACGAGCAGTACTTC
clone_size: -
j_call: TRBJ2-7
d_call: TRBD1
v_call: TRBV23-1

cdr3_aa: CASSAPGQVSGANVLTF
cdr3_nt: TGTGCCAGCAGCGCCCCGGGACAGGTCTCTGGGGCCAACGTCCTGACTTTC
clone_size: -
j_call: TRBJ2-6
d_call: TRBD1
v_call: TRBV9